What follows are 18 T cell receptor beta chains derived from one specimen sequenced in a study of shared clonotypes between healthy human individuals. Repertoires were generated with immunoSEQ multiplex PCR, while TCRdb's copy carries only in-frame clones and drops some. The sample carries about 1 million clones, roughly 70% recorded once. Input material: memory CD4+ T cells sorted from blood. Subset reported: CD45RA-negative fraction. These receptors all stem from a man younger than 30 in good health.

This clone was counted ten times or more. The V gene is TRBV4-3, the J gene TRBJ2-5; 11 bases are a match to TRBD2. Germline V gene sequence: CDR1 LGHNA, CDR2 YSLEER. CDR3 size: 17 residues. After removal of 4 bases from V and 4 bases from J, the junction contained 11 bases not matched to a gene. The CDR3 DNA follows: TGCGCCAGCAGCCTAAACTATCTCGGACTAGCGGGAGAGACCCAGTACTTC. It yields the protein CASSLNYLGLAGETQYF.

CDR3 loop: CASGTGYTEAFF. CDR3 nucleotide sequence: TGTGCCAGCGGGACAGGGTATACTGAAGCTTTCTTT. The chain combines TRBV28 with TRBJ1-1, with TRBD1 matching 9 bases. CDR3 length: 12 amino acids. CDR1 is MDHEN and CDR2 is SYDVKM in the germline V gene. Trimming at V came to 8 bases and at J to 5 bases, leaving 3 bases not matched to a gene.

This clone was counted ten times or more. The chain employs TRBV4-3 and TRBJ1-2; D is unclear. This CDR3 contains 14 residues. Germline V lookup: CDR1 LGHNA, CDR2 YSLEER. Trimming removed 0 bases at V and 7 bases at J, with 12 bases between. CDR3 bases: TGCGCCAGCAGCCAAGATTCCGGGTCCAGTGGCTACACCTTC. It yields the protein CASSQDSGSSGYTF.

The CDR3 here is CASSNPGQHVTEKLFF. The DNA for the CDR3 is TGTGCCAGCAGTAACCCGGGACAACATGTTACCGAAAAACTGTTTTTT. The chain has TRBV28 and TRBJ1-4, with a tentative D call TRBD1 (6 bases). The germline V and J ends were trimmed by 5 bases and 8 bases, with 21 bases remaining between them. Germline V gene sequence: CDR1 MDHEN, CDR2 SYDVKM. This CDR3 region has 16 residues.

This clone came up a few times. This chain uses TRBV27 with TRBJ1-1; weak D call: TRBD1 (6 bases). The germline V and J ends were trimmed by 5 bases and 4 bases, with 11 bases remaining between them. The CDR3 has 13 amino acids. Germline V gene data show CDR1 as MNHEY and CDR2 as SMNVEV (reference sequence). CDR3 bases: TGTGCCAGCAGTCTTGACAGGTTCACTGAAGCTTTCTTT. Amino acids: CASSLDRFTEAFF.

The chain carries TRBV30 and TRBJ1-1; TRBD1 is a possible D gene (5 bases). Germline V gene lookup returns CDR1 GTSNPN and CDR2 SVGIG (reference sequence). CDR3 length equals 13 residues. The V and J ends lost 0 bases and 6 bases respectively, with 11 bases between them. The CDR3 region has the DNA TGTGCCTGGAGTGTTGGGGGGAGAGCTGAAGCTTTCTTT. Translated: CAWSVGGRAEAFF.

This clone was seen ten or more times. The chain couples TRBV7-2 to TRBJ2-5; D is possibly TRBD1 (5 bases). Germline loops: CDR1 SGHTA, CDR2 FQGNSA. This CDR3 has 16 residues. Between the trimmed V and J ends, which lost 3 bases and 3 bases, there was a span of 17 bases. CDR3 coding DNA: TGTGCCAGCAGCTTTGGGTGGGGCCTCAGGGAAGAGACCCAGTACTTC. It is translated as CASSFGWGLREETQYF. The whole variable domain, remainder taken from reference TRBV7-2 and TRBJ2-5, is GAGVSQSPSNKVTEKGKDVELRCDPISGHTALYWYRQSLGQGLEFLIYFQGNSAPDKSGLPSDRFSAERTGGSVSTLTIQRTQQEDSAVYLCASSFGWGLREETQYFGPGTRLLVL.

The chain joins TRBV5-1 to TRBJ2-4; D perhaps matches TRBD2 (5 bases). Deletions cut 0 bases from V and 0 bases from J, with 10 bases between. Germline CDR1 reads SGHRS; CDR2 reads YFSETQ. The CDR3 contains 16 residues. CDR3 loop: CASSLVGNGAKNIQYF. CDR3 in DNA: TGCGCCAGCAGCTTGGTCGGGAATGGAGCCAAAAACATTCAGTACTTC.

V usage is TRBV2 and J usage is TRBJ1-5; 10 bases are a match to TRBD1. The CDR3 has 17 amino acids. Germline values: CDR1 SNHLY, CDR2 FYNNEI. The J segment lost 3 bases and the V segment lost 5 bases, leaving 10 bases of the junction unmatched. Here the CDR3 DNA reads TGTGCCAGCAGTTTAGCGACAGGGGGCTTAAACAATCAGCCCCAGCATTTT. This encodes CASSLATGGLNNQPQHF.

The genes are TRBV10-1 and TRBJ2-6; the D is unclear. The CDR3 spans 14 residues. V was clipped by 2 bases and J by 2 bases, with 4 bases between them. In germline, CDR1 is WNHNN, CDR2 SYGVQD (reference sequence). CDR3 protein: CASSEGAGANVLTF. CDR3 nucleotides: TGCGCCAGCAGTGAGGGGGCTGGGGCCAACGTCCTGACTTTC.

The CDR3 here is CASSWVENQPQHF. DNA for the CDR3: TGTGCCAGCAGTTGGGTTGAGAATCAGCCCCAGCATTTT. The chain carries TRBV6-5 and TRBJ1-5; D is ambiguous. CDR3 length: 13 amino acids. Trimming stripped 4 bases from V and 4 bases from J, with 8 bases between. CDR1 is MNHEY, CDR2 SVGAGI, per germline.

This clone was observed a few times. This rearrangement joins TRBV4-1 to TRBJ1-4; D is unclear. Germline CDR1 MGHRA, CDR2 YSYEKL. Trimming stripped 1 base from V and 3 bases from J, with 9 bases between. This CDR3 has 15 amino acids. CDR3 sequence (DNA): TGCGCCAGCAGCCAAGCGGGTCAGGCTAATGAAAAACTGTTTTTT. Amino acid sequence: CASSQAGQANEKLFF.

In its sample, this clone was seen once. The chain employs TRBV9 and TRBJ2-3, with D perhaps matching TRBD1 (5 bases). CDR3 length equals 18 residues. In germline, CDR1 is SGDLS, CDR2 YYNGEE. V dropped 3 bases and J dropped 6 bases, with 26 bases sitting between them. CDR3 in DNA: TGTGCCAGCAGCGAACGATCAGGGATCACAGACCCTTCGGATACGCAGTATTTT. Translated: CASSERSGITDPSDTQYF.

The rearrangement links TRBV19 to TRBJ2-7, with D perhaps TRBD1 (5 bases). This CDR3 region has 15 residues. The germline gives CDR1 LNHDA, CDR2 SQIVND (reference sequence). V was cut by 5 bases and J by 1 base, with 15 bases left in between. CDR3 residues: CASSFREYASYEQYF. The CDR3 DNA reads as TGTGCCAGTAGTTTCAGGGAATATGCGTCCTACGAGCAGTACTTC.

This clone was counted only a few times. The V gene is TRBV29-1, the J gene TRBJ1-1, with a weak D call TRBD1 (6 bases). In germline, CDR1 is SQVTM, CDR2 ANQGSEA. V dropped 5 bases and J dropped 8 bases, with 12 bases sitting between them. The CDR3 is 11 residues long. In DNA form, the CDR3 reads TGCAGCGTTTCAGTGGACAGAGAAGCTTTCTTT. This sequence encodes CSVSVDREAFF.

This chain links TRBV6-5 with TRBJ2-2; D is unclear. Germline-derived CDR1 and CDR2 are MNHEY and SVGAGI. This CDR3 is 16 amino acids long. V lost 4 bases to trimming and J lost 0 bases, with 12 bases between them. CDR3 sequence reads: CASSSWHVANTGELFF. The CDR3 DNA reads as TGTGCCAGCAGTTCTTGGCATGTCGCGAACACCGGGGAGCTGTTTTTT.

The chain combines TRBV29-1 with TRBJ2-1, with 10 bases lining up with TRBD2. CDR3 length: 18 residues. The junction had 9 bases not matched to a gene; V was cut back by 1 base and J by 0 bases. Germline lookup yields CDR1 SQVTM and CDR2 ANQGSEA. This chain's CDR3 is CSVEGLAGEISSYNEQFF. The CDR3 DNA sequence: TGCAGCGTTGAAGGGCTAGCGGGGGAAATAAGCTCCTACAATGAGCAGTTCTTC.

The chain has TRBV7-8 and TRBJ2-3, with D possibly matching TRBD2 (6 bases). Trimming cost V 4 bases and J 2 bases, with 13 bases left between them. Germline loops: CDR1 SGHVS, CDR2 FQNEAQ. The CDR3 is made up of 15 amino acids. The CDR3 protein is CASSSLGGDTDTQYF. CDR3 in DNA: TGTGCCAGCAGCTCCCTGGGCGGGGACACAGATACGCAGTATTTT. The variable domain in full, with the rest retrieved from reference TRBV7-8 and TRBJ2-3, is GAGVSQSPRYKVAKRGQDVALRCDPISGHVSLFWYQQALGQGPEFLTYFQNEAQLDKSGLPSDRFFAERPEGSVSTLKIQRTQQEDSAVYLCASSSLGGDTDTQYFGPGTRLTVL.